What follows are 13 T cell receptor beta chains derived from one specimen sequenced in a study of cytomegalovirus exposure and HLA in healthy donors. Profiled with immunoSEQ multiplex PCR; TCRdb holds only in-frame clones, not every one. The sample includes approximately 120,000 clones, approximately 95% of them seen just once. Sequenced: PBMCs. All receptors come from a young man in good health and CMV-seronegative.

The chain employs TRBV29-1 and TRBJ2-7, with a possible D match to TRBD2 (6 bases). Germline loops: CDR1 SQVTM, CDR2 ANQGSEA. Trimming took 8 bases from V and 7 from J, leaving 15 bases between them. The CDR3 is 11 amino acids. The CDR3 coding sequence is TGCAGCACCGAGGAGGGGCAAGAGCAGTACTTC. Translating it yields CSTEEGQEQYF.

The chain has TRBV6-1 and TRBJ1-1; D is perhaps TRBD1 (6 bases). This CDR3 is 14 amino acids long. V gave up 6 bases and J gave up 1 base, with 12 bases separating them. Germline V gene sequence: CDR1 MNHNS, CDR2 SASEGT. CDR3 protein: CASRLGHPNTEAFF. CDR3 coding DNA: TGTGCCAGCAGGTTGGGACACCCGAACACTGAAGCTTTCTTT.

The V call is TRBV27, the J call TRBJ1-5; no definite D call. Trimming took 6 bases from V and 5 from J, leaving 14 bases between them. The germline V gene has CDR1 MNHEY and CDR2 SMNVEV (reference sequence). CDR3 length: 14 residues. In nucleotides, the CDR3 is TGTGCCAGCAGCCAAGCGGCCAATTATCAGCCCCAGCATTTT. As protein: CASSQAANYQPQHF.

The table lists this clone with a count of one. The gene calls are TRBV30 and TRBJ1-2; 11 bases match TRBD1. Looked up from germline, CDR1 is GTSNPN and CDR2 is SVGIG (reference sequence). Germline trimming cut 1 base from V and 2 bases from J; bases unmatched to any gene: 3. This CDR3 contains 15 residues. CDR3 DNA sequence: TGTGCCTGGAGTGCGGGGACAGGGGGAAACTATGGCTACACCTTC. Translation: CAWSAGTGGNYGYTF.

The rearrangement uses TRBV5-8 and TRBJ2-5, with a weak D call TRBD2 (5 bases). The germline V gene encodes CDR1 SGHTS and CDR2 YDEGEE. The ends were cut back, 2 bases at V and 7 bases at J, with 18 bases in the middle. The CDR3 is made up of 15 amino acids. In DNA form, the CDR3 reads TGTGCCAGCAGCTTTTGGCGGGCAGATGTAGGGACCCAGTACTTC. Translating it yields CASSFWRADVGTQYF.

The rearrangement links TRBV27 to TRBJ1-5; TRBD1 agrees at 7 bases. CDR1 MNHEY and CDR2 SMNVEV come from the germline V gene (reference sequence). V lost 3 bases, J lost 1 base, and 3 bases stayed unmatched. This CDR3 has 15 amino acids. In DNA, the CDR3 is TGTGCCAGCAGTTTTAGGGGGCCGAGCAATCAGCCCCAGCATTTT. It codes for CASSFRGPSNQPQHF.

The V and J genes are TRBV6-5 and TRBJ1-5; D may be TRBD1 (6 bases). Germline CDR1 and CDR2: MNHEY and SVGAGI. CDR3 length: 15 residues. The V end lost 3 bases, the J end lost 4 bases, and 13 bases lay between the germline ends. Written as DNA, the CDR3 is TGTGCCAGCAGTTATGACAGGTCCCCAAATCAGCCCCAGCATTTT. As protein: CASSYDRSPNQPQHF.

V is TRBV29-1 and J is TRBJ2-5, with TRBD2 matching 9 bases. CDR1 is SQVTM, CDR2 ANQGSEA, per germline. This CDR3 comprises 14 residues. Trimming at V came to 6 bases and at J to 0 bases, leaving 5 bases not matched to a gene. The CDR3 spells CSVRLAANQETQYF. The CDR3 DNA is TGCAGCGTCAGACTAGCGGCTAACCAAGAGACCCAGTACTTC. Full variable domain (missing parts from reference TRBV29-1 and TRBJ2-5): SAVISQKPSRDICQRGTSLTIQCQVDSQVTMMFWYRQQPGQSLTLIATANQGSEATYESGFVIDKFPISRPNLTFSTLTVSNMSPEDSSIYLCSVRLAANQETQYFGPGTRLLVL.

In its sample, this clone was seen once. V gene TRBV18 combines with J gene TRBJ2-2; TRBD2 matches 10 bases. With 2 bases clipped from V and 4 bases from J, the junction kept 4 bases outside the gene matches. Germline lookup yields CDR1 KGHSH and CDR2 LQKENI. This CDR3 contains 16 residues. The CDR3 here is CASSPLAGGGTGELFF. The DNA of the CDR3 is TGTGCCAGCTCACCATTAGCGGGAGGAGGCACCGGGGAGCTGTTTTTT.

The V and J genes are TRBV7-2 and TRBJ2-7; 10 bases line up with TRBD2. J lost 5 bases, V lost 1 base, and 5 bases had no gene match. Looked up from germline, CDR1 is SGHTA and CDR2 is FQGNSA. The CDR3 spans 15 residues. The DNA of the CDR3 is TGTGCCAGCAGCTTAGGCGGGACTAGCGTCCACGAGCAGTACTTC. This gives the protein CASSLGGTSVHEQYF.

The V and J genes are TRBV6-1 and TRBJ1-3, with 10 bases lining up with TRBD1. Germline trimming cut 1 base from V and 3 bases from J; bases unmatched to any gene: 0. This CDR3 has 15 residues. Germline V gene sequence: CDR1 MNHNS, CDR2 SASEGT. Here the CDR3 reads CASSEGTGGGNTIYF. The DNA for the CDR3 is TGTGCCAGCAGTGAAGGGACAGGGGGTGGAAACACCATATATTTT.

The chain recombines TRBV5-4 with TRBJ2-7; TRBD2 is a possible D gene (5 bases). The CDR3 runs 15 residues. Germline V gene data show CDR1 as SGHNT and CDR2 as YYREEE (reference sequence). The V gene lost 2 bases and the J gene lost 4 bases, with 16 bases spanning the gap. CDR3 sequence (DNA): TGTGCCAGCAGCTTTCTTCAGATCGGGAATTACGAGCAGTACTTC. Protein product: CASSFLQIGNYEQYF.

In regard to this clone: At one end, the junction sequence differs from germline, possibly due to a read error. The V gene is TRBV11-2, the J gene TRBJ2-7; no firm D call. CDR3 size: 12 residues. Germline values: CDR1 SGHAT, CDR2 FQNNGV. This CDR3 reads CAGSLRGYEQYF. The CDR3 nucleotides read TGTGCCGGCAGCCTACGAGGCTACGAGCAGTACTTC.